This TCR beta chain appears in the sequencing data of a study of cytomegalovirus exposure and HLA in healthy donors. To note about this clone: Its antigen is still unknown.

The CDR3 sequence is 16 residues long. Germline V gene sequence: CDR1 SGHVS, CDR2 FNYEAQ. V dropped 1 base and J dropped 4; count of bases not matched to a gene: 6. PCR used 60 Vbeta primers and 13 Jbeta primers. The data were produced by immunoSEQ multiplex PCR, yet TCRdb's version contains in-frame clones alone and is incomplete. The data contain 150,000 to 200,000 clones, roughly 74% of them singletons. Overall study results and limits: Of the V segments, some could not be distinguished, including TRBV6-2 and TRBV6-3, and were excluded. What TCR beta sequences reportedly achieved was accurate prediction of HLA-A and HLA-B alleles in most subjects.

The sequencing input was PBMCs. This rearrangement joins TRBV7-6 to TRBJ1-4; TRBD1 matches at 7 bases. This clonotype originated in a man between 18 and 35 years old in good health and CMV-seropositive. CDR3 nucleotides: TGTGCCAGCAGCTTAGGGACAGGTTATAATAATGAAAAACTGTTTTTT. Amino acid sequence: CASSLGTGYNNEKLFF.